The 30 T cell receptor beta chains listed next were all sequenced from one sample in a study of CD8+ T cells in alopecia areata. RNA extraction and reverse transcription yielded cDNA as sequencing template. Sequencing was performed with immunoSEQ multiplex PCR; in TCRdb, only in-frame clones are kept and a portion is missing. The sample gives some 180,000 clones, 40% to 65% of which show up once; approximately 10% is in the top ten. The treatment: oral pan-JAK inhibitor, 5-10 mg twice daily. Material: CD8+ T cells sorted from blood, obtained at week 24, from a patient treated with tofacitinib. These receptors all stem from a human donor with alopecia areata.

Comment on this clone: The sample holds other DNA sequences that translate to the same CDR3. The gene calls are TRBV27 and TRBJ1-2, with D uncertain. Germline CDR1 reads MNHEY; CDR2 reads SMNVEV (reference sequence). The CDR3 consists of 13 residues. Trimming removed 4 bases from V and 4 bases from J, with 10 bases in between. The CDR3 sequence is CASSSAALYGYTF. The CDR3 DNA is TGTGCCAGCAGTTCTGCAGCCCTCTATGGCTACACCTTC.

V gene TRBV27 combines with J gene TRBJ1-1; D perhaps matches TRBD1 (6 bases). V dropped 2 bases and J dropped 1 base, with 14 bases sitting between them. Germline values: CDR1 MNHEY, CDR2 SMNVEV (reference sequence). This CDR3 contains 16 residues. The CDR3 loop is CASSLGGGGWNTEAFF. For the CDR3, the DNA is TGTGCCAGCAGTTTAGGGGGCGGGGGTTGGAACACTGAAGCTTTCTTT.

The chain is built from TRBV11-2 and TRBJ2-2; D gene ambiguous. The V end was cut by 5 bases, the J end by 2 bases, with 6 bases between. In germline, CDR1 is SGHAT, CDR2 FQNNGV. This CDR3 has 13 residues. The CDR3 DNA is TGTGCCAGCAGCCTCGAAAACACCGGGGAGCTGTTTTTT. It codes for CASSLENTGELFF.

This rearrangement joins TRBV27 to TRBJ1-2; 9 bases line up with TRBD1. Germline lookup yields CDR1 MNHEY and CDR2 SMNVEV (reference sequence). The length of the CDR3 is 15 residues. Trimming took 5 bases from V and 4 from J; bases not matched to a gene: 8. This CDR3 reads CASSPGQGRGYGYTF. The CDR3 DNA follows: TGTGCCAGCAGTCCAGGACAGGGGCGCGGCTATGGCTACACCTTC.

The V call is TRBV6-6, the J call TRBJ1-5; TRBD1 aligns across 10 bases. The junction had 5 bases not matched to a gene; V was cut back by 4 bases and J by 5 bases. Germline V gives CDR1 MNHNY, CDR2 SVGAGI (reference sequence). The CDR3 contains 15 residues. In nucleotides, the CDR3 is TGTGCCAGCAGTTCCGACAGGGGGCTTGATCAGCCCCAGCATTTT. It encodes CASSSDRGLDQPQHF.

The CDR3 DNA is TGTGCCTGGAGTGCGGGCAGGGTTGGTTACAATGAGCAGTTCTTC. Its protein product is CAWSAGRVGYNEQFF. The rearrangement uses TRBV30 and TRBJ2-7; the D gene is possibly TRBD1 (5 bases). TRBJ2-1 explains the end of the DNA better; the J call may be wrong. The CDR3 is 15 residues long. Germline values: CDR1 GTSNPN, CDR2 SVGIG (reference sequence).

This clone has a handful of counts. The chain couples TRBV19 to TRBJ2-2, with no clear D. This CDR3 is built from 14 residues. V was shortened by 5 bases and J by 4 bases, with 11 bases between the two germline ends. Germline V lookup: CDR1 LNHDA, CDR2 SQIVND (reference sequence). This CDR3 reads CASSLGSSTGELFF. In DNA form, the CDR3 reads TGTGCCAGTAGTTTGGGATCGTCCACCGGGGAGCTGTTTTTT.

CDR3 sequence reads: CASSLTLVAGTSQETQYF. For the CDR3, the DNA is TGTGCCAGCAGCCTAACCTTAGTGGCGGGGACTTCCCAAGAGACCCAGTACTTC. The chain has TRBV7-8 and TRBJ2-5, with a tentative D call TRBD2 (6 bases). V was shortened by 5 bases and J by 1 base, with 23 bases between the two germline ends. The CDR3 is 18 amino acids. Germline V gene lookup returns CDR1 SGHVS and CDR2 FQNEAQ. Variable domain in full (rest from reference TRBV7-8 and TRBJ2-5): GAGVSQSPRYKVAKRGQDVALRCDPISGHVSLFWYQQALGQGPEFLTYFQNEAQLDKSGLPSDRFFAERPEGSVSTLKIQRTQQEDSAVYLCASSLTLVAGTSQETQYFGPGTRLLVL.

The CDR3 DNA sequence: TGTGCCAGCAGCTTAGATGTTAAGGGGAACACTGAAGCTTTCTTT. As protein: CASSLDVKGNTEAFF. This rearrangement joins TRBV7-6 to TRBJ1-1; D gene unclear. Germline V lookup: CDR1 SGHVS, CDR2 FNYEAQ. CDR3 size: 15 residues. Deletions cut 1 base from V and 1 base from J, with 10 bases between.

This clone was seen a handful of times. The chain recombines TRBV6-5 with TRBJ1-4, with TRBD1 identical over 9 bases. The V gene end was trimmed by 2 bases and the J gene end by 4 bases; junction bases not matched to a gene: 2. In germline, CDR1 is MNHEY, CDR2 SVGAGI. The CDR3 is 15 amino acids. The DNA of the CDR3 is TGTGCCAGCAGTTACGGACAGGGGTATAATGAAAAACTGTTTTTT. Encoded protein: CASSYGQGYNEKLFF.

In DNA, the CDR3 is TGTGCCAGCAGCTTGGACAGGAACATTCAGTACTTC. This translates into CASSLDRNIQYF. V usage is TRBV11-2 and J usage is TRBJ2-4; 7 nucleotides align to TRBD1. The CDR3 has 12 residues. The V segment lost 3 bases and the J segment 7 bases; nucleotides outside the gene matches: 0. The germline CDR1 and CDR2 sequences are SGHAT and FQNNGV. The full variable domain, completed using reference TRBV11-2 and TRBJ2-4, is EAGVAQSPRYKIIEKRQSVAFWCNPISGHATLYWYQQILGQGPKLLIQFQNNGVVDDSQLPKDRFSAERLKGVDSTLKIQPAKLEDSAVYLCASSLDRNIQYFGAGTRLSVL.

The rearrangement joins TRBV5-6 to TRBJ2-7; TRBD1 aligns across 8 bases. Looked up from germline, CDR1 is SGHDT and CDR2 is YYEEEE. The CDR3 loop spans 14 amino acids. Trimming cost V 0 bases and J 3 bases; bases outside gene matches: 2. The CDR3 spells CASSLDDRGYEQYF. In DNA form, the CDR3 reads TGTGCCAGCAGCTTGGATGACAGGGGCTACGAGCAGTACTTC.

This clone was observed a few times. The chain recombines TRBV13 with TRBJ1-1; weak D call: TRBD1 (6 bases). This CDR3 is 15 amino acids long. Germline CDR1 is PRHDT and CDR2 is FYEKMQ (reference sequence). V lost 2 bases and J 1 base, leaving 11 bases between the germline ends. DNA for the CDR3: TGTGCCAGCAGCTTATCCAGGGGAGGGAACACTGAAGCTTTCTTT. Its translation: CASSLSRGGNTEAFF.

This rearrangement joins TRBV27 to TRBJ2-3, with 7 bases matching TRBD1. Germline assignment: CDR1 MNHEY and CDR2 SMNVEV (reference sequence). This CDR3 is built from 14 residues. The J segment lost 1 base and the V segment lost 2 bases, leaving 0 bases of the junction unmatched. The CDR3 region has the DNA TGTGCCAGCAGTTTAGACAGGGGCACAGATACGCAGTATTTT. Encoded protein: CASSLDRGTDTQYF.

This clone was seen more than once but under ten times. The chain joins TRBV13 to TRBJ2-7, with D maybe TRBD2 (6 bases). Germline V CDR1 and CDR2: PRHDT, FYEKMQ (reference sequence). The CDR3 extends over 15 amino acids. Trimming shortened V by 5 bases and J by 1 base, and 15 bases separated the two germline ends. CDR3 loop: CASSRGGAGSYEQYF. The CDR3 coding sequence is TGTGCCAGCAGCCGGGGAGGTGCGGGGTCCTACGAGCAGTACTTC.

The DNA of the CDR3 is TGCAGCGTTGAAGGCCCGGGGGGGGGCCCGAACTATGGCTACACCTTC. Protein product: CSVEGPGGGPNYGYTF. V gene TRBV29-1 combines with J gene TRBJ1-2; TRBD1 is a possible D gene (6 bases). Germline V CDR1 and CDR2: SQVTM, ANQGSEA. The ends were cut back, 1 base at V and 2 bases at J, with 17 bases in the middle. The CDR3 is 16 amino acids.

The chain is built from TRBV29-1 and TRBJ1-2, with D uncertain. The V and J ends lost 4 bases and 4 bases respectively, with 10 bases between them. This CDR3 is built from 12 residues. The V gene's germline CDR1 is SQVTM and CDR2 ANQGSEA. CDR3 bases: TGCAGCGTTGGGAGGGATCCCTATGGCTACACCTTC. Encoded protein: CSVGRDPYGYTF.

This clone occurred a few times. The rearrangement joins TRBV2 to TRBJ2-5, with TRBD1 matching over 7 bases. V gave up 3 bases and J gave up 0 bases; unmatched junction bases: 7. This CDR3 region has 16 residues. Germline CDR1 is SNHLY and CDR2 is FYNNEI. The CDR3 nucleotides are TGTGCCAGCAGTGATGAGGGGGCCGGGCACCAAGAGACCCAGTACTTC. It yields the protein CASSDEGAGHQETQYF.

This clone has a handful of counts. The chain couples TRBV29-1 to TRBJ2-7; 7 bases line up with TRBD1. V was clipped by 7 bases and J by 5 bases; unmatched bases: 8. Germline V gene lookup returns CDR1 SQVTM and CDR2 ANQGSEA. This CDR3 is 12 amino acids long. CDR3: CSGGRGGHEQYF. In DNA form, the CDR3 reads TGCAGCGGGGGGAGAGGGGGCCACGAGCAGTACTTC.

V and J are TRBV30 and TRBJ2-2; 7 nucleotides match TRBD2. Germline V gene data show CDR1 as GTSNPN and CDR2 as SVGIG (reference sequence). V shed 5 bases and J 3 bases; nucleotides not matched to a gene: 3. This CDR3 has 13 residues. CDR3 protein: CAWGTSDTGELFF. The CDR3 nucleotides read TGTGCCTGGGGAACTAGCGACACCGGGGAGCTGTTTTTT.

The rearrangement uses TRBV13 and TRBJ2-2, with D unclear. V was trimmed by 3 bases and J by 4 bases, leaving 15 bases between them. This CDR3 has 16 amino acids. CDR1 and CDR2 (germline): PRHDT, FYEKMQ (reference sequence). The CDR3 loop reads CASSFDRSRITGELFF. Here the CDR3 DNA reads TGTGCCAGCAGCTTCGATCGTAGTCGTATCACCGGGGAGCTGTTTTTT.

The CDR3 bases are TGTGCCAGCAGCCGTAGCGGGGGGGCGGATGAGCAGTTCTTC. Protein sequence: CASSRSGGADEQFF. The genes are TRBV13 and TRBJ2-1; 11 bases match TRBD2. This CDR3 has 14 amino acids. Unmatched junction bases numbered 5, after V lost 5 bases and J lost 8 bases. Looked up from germline, CDR1 is PRHDT and CDR2 is FYEKMQ (reference sequence).

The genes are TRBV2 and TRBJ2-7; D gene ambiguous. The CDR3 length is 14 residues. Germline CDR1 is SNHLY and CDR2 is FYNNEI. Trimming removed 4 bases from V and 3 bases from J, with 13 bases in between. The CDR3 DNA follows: TGTGCCAGCAGTGCCCCGGAGACGTACTACGAGCAGTACTTC. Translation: CASSAPETYYEQYF.

CDR3 loop: CAWSYAPNYGYTF. The CDR3 bases are TGTGCCTGGAGTTATGCCCCCAACTATGGCTACACCTTC. The chain combines TRBV30 with TRBJ1-2; D uncertain. V lost 2 bases, J lost 2 bases, and 9 bases lay in between. CDR3 length: 13 amino acids. CDR1 and CDR2 (germline): GTSNPN, SVGIG (reference sequence).

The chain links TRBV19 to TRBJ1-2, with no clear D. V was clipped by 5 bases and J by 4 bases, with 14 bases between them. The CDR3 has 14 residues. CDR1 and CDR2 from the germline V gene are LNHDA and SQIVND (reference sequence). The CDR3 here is CASSGKPGGYGYTF. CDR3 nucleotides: TGTGCCAGTAGTGGGAAACCGGGAGGCTATGGCTACACCTTC.

DNA for the CDR3: TGTGCCAGTAGCAAGACTAGCACAGATACGCAGTATTTT. It specifies CASSKTSTDTQYF. This rearrangement joins TRBV19 to TRBJ2-3; D remains unclear. The CDR3 has 13 residues. In germline, CDR1 is LNHDA, CDR2 SQIVND (reference sequence). Trimming stripped 6 bases from V and 0 bases from J, with 7 bases between. Full variable domain (rest looked up from reference TRBV19 and TRBJ2-3): DGGITQSPKYLFRKEGQNVTLSCEQNLNHDAMYWYRQDPGQGLRLIYYSQIVNDFQKGDIAEGYSVSREKKESFPLTVTSAQKNPTAFYLCASSKTSTDTQYFGPGTRLTVL.

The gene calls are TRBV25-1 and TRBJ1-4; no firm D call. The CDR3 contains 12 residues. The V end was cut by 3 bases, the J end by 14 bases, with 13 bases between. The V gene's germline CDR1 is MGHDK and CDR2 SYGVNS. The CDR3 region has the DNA TGTGCCAGCAGTGATTCGGGGTACGGGCTGTTTTTT. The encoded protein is CASSDSGYGLFF.

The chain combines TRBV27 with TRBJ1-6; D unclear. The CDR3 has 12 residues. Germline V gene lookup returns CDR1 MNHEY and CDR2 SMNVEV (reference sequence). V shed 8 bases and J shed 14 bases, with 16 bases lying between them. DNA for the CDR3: TGTGCCAGCGGATCGGGGAGTCGGACCCTCCACTTT. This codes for CASGSGSRTLHF.

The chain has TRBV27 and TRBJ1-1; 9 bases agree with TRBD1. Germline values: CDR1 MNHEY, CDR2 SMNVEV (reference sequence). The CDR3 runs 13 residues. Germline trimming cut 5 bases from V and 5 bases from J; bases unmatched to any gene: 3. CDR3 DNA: TGTGCCAGCAGTAGACAGGGGGGTACTGAAGCTTTCTTT. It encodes CASSRQGGTEAFF.

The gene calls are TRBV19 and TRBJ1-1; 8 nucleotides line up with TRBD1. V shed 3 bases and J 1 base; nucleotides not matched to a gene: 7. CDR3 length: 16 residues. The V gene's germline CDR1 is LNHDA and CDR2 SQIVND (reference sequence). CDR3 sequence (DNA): TGTGCCAGTAGTATCGGGACAGGTTCTAAGAACACTGAAGCTTTCTTT. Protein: CASSIGTGSKNTEAFF.